This T cell receptor (beta chain) was recorded in a study of blood T cells in healthy people across ages. Across the whole study: Capture by template switching was about one barcoded beta molecule per two T cells. Overall study results and limits: Expanded clonotype changes were possibly confounded by unknown donor CMV status. Relative to aged donors, long-lived donors carried more naive CD4+ cells and displayed higher diversity. Getting older went along with TCR beta diversity per million T cells dropping roughly linearly.

The ends were cut back, 2 bases at V and 4 bases at J, with 13 bases in the middle. The CDR3 totals 14 residues. Germline CDR1 reads GTSNPN; CDR2 reads SVGIG (reference sequence). Note on this clonotype: Antigen specificity is unknown.

Primed by a sample-barcoded 5' primer and a J-beta primer mix, a second PCR proceeded for about 7 to 11 cycles. TCRdb re-analysed the 5' RACE reads in MiXCR, keeping a single row per CDR3 protein. The data show just under 750,000 distinct CDR3 sequences, about 20% seen once. This chain links TRBV30 with TRBJ2-3, with TRBD1 as a possible D gene (5 bases). The TCR was taken from a man between 70 and 80 years old in good health. The specimen sequenced was blood. Written as DNA, the CDR3 is TGTGCCTGGAGTCGGACATCAACGGCAGATACGCAGTATTTT. Its protein product is CAWSRTSTADTQYF.